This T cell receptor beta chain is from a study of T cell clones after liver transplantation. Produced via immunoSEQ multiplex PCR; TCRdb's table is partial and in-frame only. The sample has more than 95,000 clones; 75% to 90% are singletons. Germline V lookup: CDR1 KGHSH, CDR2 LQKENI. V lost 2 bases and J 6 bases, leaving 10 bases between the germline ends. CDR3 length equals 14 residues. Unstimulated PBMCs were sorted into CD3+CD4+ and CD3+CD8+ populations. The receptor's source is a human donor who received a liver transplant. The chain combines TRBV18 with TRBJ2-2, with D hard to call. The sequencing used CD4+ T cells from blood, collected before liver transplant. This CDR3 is CASSPGVSSGELFF. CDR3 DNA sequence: TGTGCCAGCTCACCAGGAGTTTCATCCGGGGAGCTGTTTTTT.